These 27 T cell receptor beta chains were all obtained from the same sample, sequenced in a study of T cell repertoires in cytomegalovirus infection. Their antigen targets remain unknown. TCRdb re-called the reads with MiXCR, one entry per CDR3 protein. The sample holds approximately 910,000 distinct CDR3 sequences, around 32% seen once. The sample was cultured CD8+ T cells from PBMCs, taken from culture after CMV antigen stimulation. These receptors were collected from a human donor in good health (CMV status not recorded). Some clones in this sample may be carry-over from other donors' samples.

This clonotype has a handful of counts. The chain has TRBV6-1 and TRBJ1-4; weak D call: TRBD1 (5 bases). The germline V and J ends were trimmed by 6 bases and 7 bases, with 18 bases remaining between them. The CDR3 extends over 15 amino acids. Germline-derived CDR1 and CDR2 are MNHNS and SASEGT. The CDR3 coding sequence is TGTGCCAGCAGCGCCCTCAGGGAGAGGACTGAAAAACTGTTTTTT. It codes for CASSALRERTEKLFF.

Only a few counts were recorded for this clonotype. Here the CDR3 DNA reads TGTGCCAGCGCAACCCCGGACAGGGGGTTTGAAAAACTGTTTTTT. Translation: CASATPDRGFEKLFF. The chain employs TRBV28 and TRBJ1-4; TRBD1 matches 10 bases. V lost 8 bases, J lost 7 bases, and 10 bases stayed unmatched. CDR1 and CDR2 from the germline V gene are MDHEN and SYDVKM. This CDR3 region has 15 residues.

This clonotype was recorded a few times. The chain combines TRBV12-3 or TRBV12-4 with TRBJ2-7; weak D call: TRBD1 (6 bases). CDR3 size: 14 residues. Deletions cut 6 bases from V and 4 bases from J, with 16 bases between. CDR3 amino acids: CASRGPTGQYEQYV. As DNA, the CDR3 is TGTGCCAGCAGAGGGCCGACAGGCCAATACGAGCAGTACGTC.

The V and J genes are TRBV6-5 and TRBJ2-1, with 12 bases identical to TRBD2. Germline CDR1 MNHEY, CDR2 SVGAGI. The CDR3 length is 15 residues. V trimming: 6 bases; J trimming: 8 bases; junction bases outside the gene matches: 8. The DNA of the CDR3 is TGTGCCAGCAGCAGAGCTAGCGGGGGGGCCTATGAGCAGTTCTTC. Its translation is CASSRASGGAYEQFF.

This clonotype was counted ten times or more. The rearrangement links TRBV7-8 to TRBJ2-7, with D unresolved. The CDR3 extends over 11 amino acids. Trimming took off 6 bases at V and 1 base at J, with 4 bases between the two ends. Per germline, CDR1 SGHVS and CDR2 FQNEAQ. The CDR3 spells CASSISYEQYF. In DNA, the CDR3 is TGTGCCAGCAGTATTTCCTACGAGCAGTACTTC. The variable domain in full, completed from reference TRBV7-8 and TRBJ2-7, reads GAGVSQSPRYKVAKRGQDVALRCDPISGHVSLFWYQQALGQGPEFLTYFQNEAQLDKSGLPSDRFFAERPEGSVSTLKIQRTQQEDSAVYLCASSISYEQYFGPGTRLTVT.

There are a few counts of this clonotype. V gene TRBV6-2 or TRBV6-3 combines with J gene TRBJ2-1, with 9 bases lining up with TRBD1. The germline V gene has CDR1 MNHEY and CDR2 SVGEGT. This CDR3 is 14 amino acids long. V was pared by 6 bases and J by 4 bases, with 4 bases of the junction left unmatched. The CDR3, as DNA: TGTGCCAGCAGAACAGGGGGCATGTACAATGAGCAGTTCTTC. This encodes CASRTGGMYNEQFF.

This clonotype showed up just a few times. The V call is TRBV7-6, the J call TRBJ2-1, with D maybe TRBD1 (5 bases). This CDR3 is 14 amino acids long. V lost 5 bases and J 1 base, leaving 9 bases between the germline ends. Germline V gives CDR1 SGHVS, CDR2 FNYEAQ. This chain's CDR3 is CASSIKGSYNEQFF. Written as DNA, the CDR3 is TGTGCCAGCAGCATAAAGGGGTCCTACAATGAGCAGTTCTTC.

The genes are TRBV3-1 and TRBJ2-1; 13 bases align to TRBD2. V gave up 4 bases and J gave up 2 bases; unmatched junction bases: 8. Germline CDR1 and CDR2: LGHDT and YNNKEL (reference sequence). The length of the CDR3 is 18 residues. CDR3 loop: CASSRQLAGGPPYNEQFF. The CDR3 coding sequence is TGTGCCAGCAGCCGCCAACTAGCGGGGGGGCCCCCCTACAATGAGCAGTTCTTC.

The chain combines TRBV9 with TRBJ1-1; D perhaps matches TRBD1 (5 bases). V gave up 0 bases and J gave up 11 bases, with 8 bases separating them. There are 11 residues in the CDR3. The germline gives CDR1 SGDLS, CDR2 YYNGEE. The chain's CDR3 is CASSVEQGAFF. CDR3 bases: TGTGCCAGCAGCGTAGAGCAGGGTGCTTTCTTT.

This clonotype was found a few times. V is TRBV7-9 and J is TRBJ1-4; TRBD1 might be the D (6 bases). Trimming removed 4 bases from V and 7 bases from J, with 13 bases in between. Germline CDR1 is SEHNR and CDR2 is FQNEAQ (reference sequence). The CDR3 is 14 residues long. The chain's CDR3 is CASSYTGSGEKLFF. CDR3 coding DNA: TGTGCCAGCAGCTATACAGGGTCCGGTGAAAAACTGTTTTTT.

This clonotype was counted a few times. CDR3 region: CASSLTSGTGGKSYGYTF. DNA for the CDR3: TGTGCCAGCAGCTTGACCTCCGGGACAGGGGGCAAAAGTTATGGCTACACCTTC. The rearrangement joins TRBV12-3 or TRBV12-4 to TRBJ1-2, with TRBD1 matching 12 bases. The CDR3 is 18 residues long. Trimming took 6 bases from V and 5 from J; bases not matched to a gene: 16.

This clonotype was counted a few times. J is TRBJ1-4 and V is TRBV6-5, with no clear D. V was clipped by 0 bases and J by 6 bases, with 11 bases between them. CDR3 length: 15 amino acids. Germline V gene lookup returns CDR1 MNHEY and CDR2 SVGAGI. In nucleotides, the CDR3 is TGTGCCAGCAGTTACTCGGGTGGGCAGGATGAAAAACTGTTTTTT. Translation: CASSYSGGQDEKLFF.

The CDR3 region is CASSLTGGTNYGYTF. The CDR3 DNA reads as TGTGCCAGCAGTTTGACGGGAGGGACTAACTATGGCTACACCTTC. V usage is TRBV27 and J usage is TRBJ1-2; the D is unclear. Looked up from germline, CDR1 is MNHEY and CDR2 is SMNVEV (reference sequence). Trimming pared 3 bases from V and 0 bases from J, leaving 11 bases between. This CDR3 spans 15 amino acids.

The chain couples TRBV7-6 to TRBJ2-1; 8 bases map to TRBD2. Looked up from germline, CDR1 is SGHVS and CDR2 is FNYEAQ. This CDR3 has 19 amino acids. Trimming at V came to 2 bases and at J to 9 bases, leaving 21 bases not matched to a gene. CDR3 loop: CASSLIRGGSAGEGSEQFF. Written as DNA, the CDR3 is TGTGCCAGCAGCTTAATACGGGGGGGCAGCGCGGGTGAAGGGAGTGAGCAGTTCTTC.

This clonotype showed up just a few times. V gene TRBV7-4 combines with J gene TRBJ1-1; D not certain. In germline, CDR1 is SGHVT, CDR2 SQSDAQ. Trimming shortened V by 5 bases and J by 7 bases, and 23 bases separated the two germline ends. The CDR3 is made up of 16 amino acids. The DNA for the CDR3 is TGTGCCAGCAGCATGGATTCGTGGACTCAAGGTGATGAAGCTTTCTTT. This encodes CASSMDSWTQGDEAFF.

The CDR3 sequence: CASSSTGTGPETQYF. The CDR3 DNA follows: TGCGCCAGCTCCTCTACCGGGACAGGGCCGGAGACCCAGTACTTC. J is TRBJ2-5 and V is TRBV10-2; 9 bases line up with TRBD1. Germline assignment: CDR1 WSHSY and CDR2 SAAADI. The V gene end was trimmed by 8 bases and the J gene end by 5 bases; junction bases not matched to a gene: 12. The CDR3 runs to 15 residues.

This clonotype was observed a few times. The V gene is TRBV7-9, the J gene TRBJ2-5, with D tentatively TRBD1 (6 bases). This CDR3 has 16 amino acids. V was cut by 1 base and J by 2 bases, with 14 bases left in between. Per germline, CDR1 SEHNR and CDR2 FQNEAQ (reference sequence). The CDR3 sequence is CASSLVHREPQETQYF. In nucleotides, the CDR3 is TGTGCCAGCAGCTTAGTTCACAGGGAGCCGCAAGAGACCCAGTACTTC. Supplemented by reference TRBV7-9 and TRBJ2-5, the full variable domain reads DTGVSQNPRHKITKRGQNVTFRCDPISEHNRLYWYRQTLGQGPEFLTYFQNEAQLEKSRLLSDRFSAERPKGSFSTLEIQRTEQGDSAMYLCASSLVHREPQETQYFGPGTRLLVL.

The gene calls are TRBV12-3 or TRBV12-4 and TRBJ1-1, with D maybe TRBD1 (6 bases). The CDR3 covers 14 residues. V shed 3 bases and J shed 4 bases, with 12 bases lying between them. Written as DNA, the CDR3 is TGTGCCAGCAGTTTGGACAGTTGGTTCACTGAAGCTTTCTTT. Its translation: CASSLDSWFTEAFF.

Ten or more counts support this clonotype. This sequence joins TRBV12-3 or TRBV12-4 and TRBJ1-1; no clear D. This CDR3 contains 13 residues. Trimming took 5 bases from V and 4 from J, leaving 11 bases between them. This CDR3 reads CASSAGGGTEAFF. Written as DNA, the CDR3 is TGTGCCAGCAGTGCAGGAGGAGGCACTGAAGCTTTCTTT.

The V call is TRBV7-2, the J call TRBJ2-7, with TRBD2 matching 8 bases. V dropped 2 bases and J dropped 3; count of bases not matched to a gene: 6. In germline, CDR1 is SGHTA, CDR2 FQGNSA. CDR3 length: 15 amino acids. The CDR3 loop is CASSLWGSGNYEQYF. For the CDR3, the DNA is TGTGCCAGCAGCTTATGGGGTAGCGGGAACTACGAGCAGTACTTC.

There are a few counts of this clonotype. This rearrangement joins TRBV27 to TRBJ2-5; 11 bases agree with TRBD1. This CDR3 has 15 residues. Germline assignment: CDR1 MNHEY and CDR2 SMNVEV (reference sequence). The V gene end was trimmed by 2 bases and the J gene end by 4 bases; junction bases not matched to a gene: 3. For the CDR3, the DNA is TGTGCCAGCAGTTTAACCGGGACAGGGGGAGAGACCCAGTACTTC. Translating gives CASSLTGTGGETQYF.

This clonotype was detected ten times or more. The V gene is TRBV12-3 or TRBV12-4, the J gene TRBJ2-3, with D perhaps assigned TRBD1 or TRBD2 (5 bases each). The germline V and J ends were trimmed by 8 bases and 1 base, with 16 bases remaining between them. The CDR3 is 15 residues long. This chain's CDR3 is CASLKEGDGTDTQYF. In DNA, the CDR3 is TGTGCCAGCCTCAAGGAAGGGGACGGCACAGATACGCAGTATTTT.

The table lists this clonotype with a few counts. The rearrangement uses TRBV6-1 and TRBJ1-5, with 9 bases aligning to TRBD1. CDR1 and CDR2 (germline): MNHNS, SASEGT. Trimming took 5 bases from V and 6 from J; bases not matched to a gene: 8. CDR3 size: 15 residues. CDR3 sequence (DNA): TGTGCCAGCAGTACACGGACAGGGGAGGTTCAGCCCCAGCATTTT. Translating it yields CASSTRTGEVQPQHF.

This clonotype was counted ten times or more. J is TRBJ2-7 and V is TRBV7-2, with D possibly called TRBD1 or TRBD2 (6 bases each). Trimming left V 5 bases short and J 0 bases short, with 20 bases between. The germline gives CDR1 SGHTA, CDR2 FQGNSA. The CDR3 length is 17 residues. This CDR3 reads CASSRGQGGLLSYEQYF. The CDR3 region has the DNA TGTGCCAGCAGCCGGGGGCAGGGTGGCTTGCTCTCCTACGAGCAGTACTTC.

A few counts support this clonotype. The gene calls are TRBV6-8 and TRBJ2-1, with 8 bases that match TRBD2. CDR1 and CDR2 from the germline V gene are MNHGY and SAAAGT. The CDR3 has 12 amino acids. Losses at the gene ends were 8 bases for V and 6 bases for J; bases not matched to a gene: 3. In DNA form, the CDR3 reads TGTGCCAGCCGCGGGGGGAGCAATGAGCAGTTCTTC. Protein: CASRGGSNEQFF.

The genes are TRBV2 and TRBJ2-3; 7 bases agree with TRBD2. The CDR3 totals 15 residues. The ends lost 5 bases at V and 3 bases at J; junction bases unmatched: 8. Germline V gene data show CDR1 as SNHLY and CDR2 as FYNNEI. For the CDR3, the DNA is TGTGCCAGCAGTAGCATAAGCGGGGAAACAGATACGCAGTATTTT. Residues: CASSSISGETDTQYF.

The chain is built from TRBV6-1 and TRBJ2-7; D might be TRBD1 (6 bases). This CDR3 has 16 residues. Trimming pared 7 bases from V and 9 bases from J, leaving 28 bases between. Germline assignment: CDR1 MNHNS and CDR2 SASEGT. The CDR3 protein is CASKKQGAPKLRAQYF. The CDR3, as DNA: TGTGCCAGCAAGAAACAGGGAGCCCCCAAGCTACGAGCGCAGTACTTC.